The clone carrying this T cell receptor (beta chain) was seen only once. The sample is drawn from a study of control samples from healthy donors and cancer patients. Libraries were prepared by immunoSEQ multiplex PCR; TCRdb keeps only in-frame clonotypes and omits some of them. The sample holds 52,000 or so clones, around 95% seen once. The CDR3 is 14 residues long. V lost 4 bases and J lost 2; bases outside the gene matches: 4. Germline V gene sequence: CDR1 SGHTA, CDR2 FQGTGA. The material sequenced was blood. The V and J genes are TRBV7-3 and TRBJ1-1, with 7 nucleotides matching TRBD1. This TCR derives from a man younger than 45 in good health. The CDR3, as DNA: TGTGCCAGCAGCTCTGGGGACAGCAACACTGAAGCTTTCTTT. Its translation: CASSSGDSNTEAFF.